These 8 T cell receptor beta chains came from one sample sequenced in a study of blood T cell repertoires in COVID-19. TCRdb's copy holds only in-frame clones and misses some; the assay was immunoSEQ multiplex PCR. The sample holds some 72,000 clones; approximately 86% are singletons and the top ten take around 5.3%. Source material: peripheral blood. These TCRs come from a middle-aged man with active or convalescent COVID-19.

The CDR3 sequence: CASSSSARVGYTF. The CDR3 DNA reads TGTGCCAGCAGTTCCTCCGCCCGGGTAGGCTACACCTTC. V usage is TRBV12-3 or TRBV12-4 and J usage is TRBJ1-2, with D uncertain. The CDR3 totals 13 residues. Trimming removed 4 bases at V and 8 bases at J, with 14 bases between.

The rearrangement joins TRBV6-2 or TRBV6-3 to TRBJ1-4; D unclear. The germline V gene encodes CDR1 MNHEY and CDR2 SVGEGT. This CDR3 contains 15 residues. The V gene lost 3 bases and the J gene lost 3 bases, with 11 bases spanning the gap. Here the CDR3 reads CASSYGELANEKLFF. As DNA, the CDR3 is TGTGCCAGCAGTTATGGGGAGTTGGCTAATGAAAAACTGTTTTTT.

The chain carries TRBV9 and TRBJ2-5; possible D gene TRBD1, 7 bases. CDR1 is SGDLS and CDR2 is YYNGEE in the germline V gene. The CDR3 runs 15 residues. V was cut by 4 bases and J by 5 bases, with 18 bases left in between. CDR3 sequence (DNA): TGTGCCAGCAGCCCATCTCAGACAGGGAGGGAGACCCAGTACTTC. Residues: CASSPSQTGRETQYF.

J is TRBJ2-5 and V is TRBV28, with 9 nucleotides matching TRBD2. Germline trimming cut 3 bases from V and 0 bases from J; bases unmatched to any gene: 11. This CDR3 region has 18 residues. The germline gives CDR1 MDHEN, CDR2 SYDVKM. CDR3 in DNA: TGTGCCAGCAGTTTCACCCAGACTAGCGGTTGGTACCAAGAGACCCAGTACTTC. Translation: CASSFTQTSGWYQETQYF. The whole variable domain, filled in from reference TRBV28 and TRBJ2-5, reads DVKVTQSSRYLVKRTGEKVFLECVQDMDHENMFWYRQDPGLGLRLIYFSYDVKMKEKGDIPEGYSVSREKKERFSLILESASTNQTSMYLCASSFTQTSGWYQETQYFGPGTRLLVL.

The chain couples TRBV19 to TRBJ1-4; D is undetermined. There are 14 residues in the CDR3. Per germline, CDR1 LNHDA and CDR2 SQIVND (reference sequence). V shed 6 bases and J shed 5 bases, with 13 bases lying between them. CDR3 protein: CASRRDWKNEKLFF. The CDR3 DNA reads TGTGCCAGTAGGAGAGACTGGAAAAATGAAAAACTGTTTTTT.

CDR3 protein: CASSSTGVDTQYF. The CDR3 DNA reads TGTGCCAGCAGTTCGACAGGGGTAGATACGCAGTATTTT. The chain couples TRBV6-2 or TRBV6-3 to TRBJ2-3, with 8 bases fitting TRBD1. This CDR3 spans 13 amino acids. Germline V lookup: CDR1 MNHEY, CDR2 SVGEGT. Trimming at V came to 4 bases and at J to 5 bases, leaving 2 bases not matched to a gene.

V and J are TRBV28 and TRBJ1-6; unclear D gene. The germline gives CDR1 MDHEN, CDR2 SYDVKM. The CDR3 loop spans 14 amino acids. The V end was cut by 5 bases, the J end by 2 bases, with 7 bases between. For the CDR3, the DNA is TGTGCCAGCAGTCCCGAGACCTATAATTCACCCCTCCACTTT. Residues: CASSPETYNSPLHF. The full variable domain, in which reference TRBV28 and TRBJ1-6 provide the parts outside the CDR3, is DVKVTQSSRYLVKRTGEKVFLECVQDMDHENMFWYRQDPGLGLRLIYFSYDVKMKEKGDIPEGYSVSREKKERFSLILESASTNQTSMYLCASSPETYNSPLHFGNGTRLTVT.

V gene TRBV4-1 combines with J gene TRBJ2-3; 11 bases match TRBD2. V was pared by 3 bases and J by 4 bases, with 9 bases of the junction left unmatched. The CDR3 is 17 amino acids. Germline V gene data show CDR1 as MGHRA and CDR2 as YSYEKL. CDR3 nucleotide sequence: TGCGCCAGCAGCCAGAGTAGCGGGGGGGCCAGGGCAGATACGCAGTATTTT. Translation gives CASSQSSGGARADTQYF.